This T cell receptor beta chain was identified during a study of T cell repertoires in cytomegalovirus infection. Study details: Selection of CMV epitopes for the study included recently identified HLA-C-restricted and well-studied HLA-B-restricted ones. Public TCR beta signature analysis indicated the presence of both CMV infection and matching HLA type.

MiXCR, applied by TCRdb to the reads, yields one record per CDR3 protein. The repertoire includes 450,000 to 600,000 distinct CDR3 sequences, around a third of them detected once, and 17% sits in the top ten. General study results and limits: HLA-C-restricted CMV clonotypes gave the most frequent clonotype in two of eight donors. Identification of carriers of CMV plus the relevant HLA was performed using cumulative public TCR beta family frequency.

A note on this clonotype: Antigen: not known.

Germline V gives CDR1 SGDLS, CDR2 YYNGEE. V lost 6 bases, J lost 7 bases, and 14 bases lay in between. CDR3 length equals 13 residues. The sequencing used cultured PBMCs, collected from culture after CMV antigen stimulation. This chain joins TRBV9 and TRBJ1-5; D may be TRBD1 (6 bases). The sequence was obtained from a human donor in good health (CMV status not recorded). Some clones in this sample may be carry-over from other donors' samples. CDR3 DNA: TGTGCCAGCAATGAGGGGGAGAACCAGCCCCAGCATTTT. Translation: CASNEGENQPQHF.